This TCR beta chain was found in a study of cytomegalovirus exposure and HLA in healthy donors. Study-wide results and caveats: An assumption of roughly uniform sequencing depth across donors underlay the presence/absence analyses. As was reported, the classifier diagnosed cytomegalovirus status with high specificity and sensitivity.

A multiplex PCR was run with 60 Vbeta primers and 13 Jbeta primers. Clones were sequenced by immunoSEQ multiplex PCR, and TCRdb holds only the in-frame ones, with some missing. The repertoire holds 120,000 to 150,000 clones, with around 75% as singletons. Concerning this clone itself: The antigen is undetermined.

Germline V gene data show CDR1 as LGHNA and CDR2 as YNFKEQ. CDR3 length equals 16 residues. J lost 5 bases, V lost 4 bases, and 8 bases had no gene match. The source material was PBMCs. The TCR was taken from a female donor in good health and CMV-seronegative. The rearrangement joins TRBV4-2 to TRBJ2-5; TRBD2 matches 12 bases. The CDR3: CASSRGLAGPAETQYF. For the CDR3, the DNA is TGTGCCAGCAGCCGAGGACTAGCGGGACCGGCGGAGACCCAGTACTTC.